A selection of T cell receptor beta chains follows, all from one sample in a study of T cells after posttransplantation cyclophosphamide. Sequenced by immunoSEQ multiplex PCR; TCRdb stores in-frame clones only, minus some. The table has just over 15,000 clones, about four fifths seen once. The specimen comprised PBMCs, sampled 350 to 400 days after allogeneic stem cell transplant with calcineurin inhibitor and methotrexate. All receptors derive from a male patient younger than 35 who received an allogeneic stem cell transplant from a related donor, was CMV-positive, and had no GVHD. Some T cells may originate from the graft donor. The CDR3 runs from the conserved cysteine through the conserved F or W.

TRBV2	TRBJ1-2	CASSYRGSNYGYTF
TRBV4-2	TRBJ2-5	CAGSTKAPGDETQYF
TRBV6-6	TRBJ2-1	CASSLAAGKQFF
TRBV4-3	TRBJ1-5	CASSQDGGNQPQHF
TRBV30	TRBJ2-7	CAWSAGQGSEQYF
TRBV4-3	TRBJ2-7	CASSQGQGAPSYEQYF
TRBV27	TRBJ2-3	CASSLSGQATDTQYF
TRBV18	TRBJ1-5	CASSPRGGLHQPQHF
TRBV7-2	TRBJ1-2	CASSEDRPEEGYGYTF
TRBV7-3	TRBJ2-7	CASSPGTSGEYEQYF
TRBV27	TRBJ2-6	CASKRSSLGTNGGANVLTF
TRBV9	TRBJ2-2	CASSVLGLGGFFNTGELFF
TRBV4-3	TRBJ2-1	CASSPSSGSVNEQFF
TRBV5-4	TRBJ1-5	CASSQQGTNQPQHF
TRBV11-2	TRBJ2-7	CASSQRGGGLSSYEQYF
TRBV28	TRBJ2-4	CASSPGGAKNIQYF
TRBV6-5	TRBJ2-3	CASSYSSFSSTDTQYF
TRBV6-5	TRBJ2-7	CASSYDPRGYEQYF
TRBV6-4	TRBJ2-7	CASSEKGQGSDEQYF
TRBV10-1	TRBJ1-2	CASSEYNRRRRSYGYTF
TRBV7-2	TRBJ2-7	CASSWYELVGSAGNEQYF
TRBV4-1	TRBJ2-5	CASSQAWDPSGSVQETQYF
TRBV6-6	TRBJ1-2	CASSSGVYGYTF
TRBV18	TRBJ2-7	CASSQNTGVLTYEQYF
TRBV7-8	TRBJ1-1	CASSGGLGSYTEAFF
TRBV7-2	TRBJ2-3	CASSLTGGTDTQYF
TRBV5-1	TRBJ1-2	CASSTGTTNYGYTF
TRBV6-5	TRBJ2-5	CASSEAAGITETQYF
TRBV9	.	CASSLGGPVEGEQYF
TRBV11-2	.	CASSFTRGGEQYF
TRBV28	TRBJ2-7	CASSLNFVLMGHSSSYEQYF
TRBV11-2	TRBJ1-6	CASSSYRQGYSPLHF
TRBV6-1	TRBJ1-1	CASSVQTHTEAFF
TRBV7-2	TRBJ2-7	CASSLTGTSTYEQYF
TRBV25-1	TRBJ2-1	CASSEGQRDHNEQFF
TRBV27	TRBJ2-2	CASKYIQGRELFF
TRBV4-3	TRBJ1-5	CASSLTRVQPQHF
TRBV27	TRBJ1-6	CASSRGHQAAYNSPLHF
TRBV6-5	TRBJ1-2	CASRRQGGINYGYTF
TRBV9	TRBJ1-4	CASSVQGTNNEKLFF
TRBV6-5	TRBJ2-1	CASTPTGPSEQFF
TRBV6-5	.	CASSYGAGGAYEQYF
TRBV7-3	TRBJ2-1	CASSFKNSEQFF
TRBV4-2	TRBJ2-1	CASSQGNSGSSYNEQFF
TRBV6-1	TRBJ2-1	CASCPAGVSYSEQFF